The 32 T cell receptor beta chains reported below all come from one sample, sequenced in a study of control samples from healthy donors and cancer patients. Clones were read by immunoSEQ multiplex PCR, and TCRdb kept only the in-frame ones, dropping some. The sample lists about 120,000 clones, around 90% occurring once. Sequencing was done on a sample of blood. All receptors derive from a man aged 35 to 55 in good health.

The gene calls are TRBV18 and TRBJ2-3; 14 nucleotides align to TRBD2. Germline V lookup: CDR1 KGHSH, CDR2 LQKENI. This CDR3 has 19 residues. V dropped 5 bases and J dropped 1; count of bases not matched to a gene: 11. CDR3 nucleotides: TGTGCCAGCTCAACAAAGACTAGCGGGGGGGCCGGGGGCACAGATACGCAGTATTTT. It is translated as CASSTKTSGGAGGTDTQYF.

The chain uses TRBV27 and TRBJ1-2; tentatively, D is TRBD1 (6 bases). V was cut by 7 bases and J by 6 bases, with 12 bases left in between. Germline CDR1 is MNHEY and CDR2 is SMNVEV (reference sequence). The CDR3 covers 12 residues. CDR3 nucleotides: TGTGCCAGCATGGGGGGGCCTCATGGCTACACCTTC. Translation gives CASMGGPHGYTF.

This chain joins TRBV5-1 and TRBJ2-3; D tentatively reads TRBD1 or TRBD2 (5 bases each). CDR1 is SGHRS and CDR2 is YFSETQ in the germline V gene. Trimming took off 0 bases at V and 5 bases at J, with 10 bases between the two ends. The CDR3 sequence is 14 residues long. The CDR3 bases are TGCGCCAGCAGCTTGGCAGGGAGTAGAGATACGCAGTATTTT. Protein product: CASSLAGSRDTQYF.

The rearrangement uses TRBV9 and TRBJ2-7; 9 bases align to TRBD2. V trimming: 0 bases; J trimming: 2 bases; junction bases outside the gene matches: 3. CDR1 and CDR2 from the germline V gene are SGDLS and YYNGEE. The CDR3 runs to 15 residues. CDR3 amino acids: CASSVDLAGTYEQYF. CDR3 in DNA: TGTGCCAGCAGCGTAGACCTAGCGGGGACCTACGAGCAGTACTTC.

This chain connects TRBV7-2 to TRBJ1-6, with D possibly TRBD1 on 6 matching bases. V was shortened by 5 bases and J by 9 bases, with 17 bases between the two germline ends. The CDR3 is made up of 15 amino acids. Germline V gives CDR1 SGHTA, CDR2 FQGNSA. Here the CDR3 reads CASSARDTWTSPLHF. The CDR3 nucleotides are TGTGCCAGCAGCGCGCGGGACACCTGGACTTCACCCCTCCACTTT. The variable domain in full, completed from reference TRBV7-2 and TRBJ1-6, reads GAGVSQSPSNKVTEKGKDVELRCDPISGHTALYWYRQSLGQGLEFLIYFQGNSAPDKSGLPSDRFSAERTGGSVSTLTIQRTQQEDSAVYLCASSARDTWTSPLHFGNGTRLTVT.

V and J are TRBV7-3 and TRBJ1-2; D is unresolved. CDR3 length: 13 residues. The V end was cut by 1 base, the J end by 6 bases, with 9 bases between. The germline CDR1 and CDR2 sequences are SGHTA and FQGTGA. This CDR3 reads CASSLNSPHGYTF. Here the CDR3 DNA reads TGTGCCAGCAGCTTAAATTCGCCCCATGGCTACACCTTC.

The sample holds one count of this clone. The chain combines TRBV14 with TRBJ1-1; D is unresolved. The CDR3 runs 14 residues. Looked up from germline, CDR1 is SGHDN and CDR2 is FVKESK. Trimming took 0 bases from V and 1 from J, leaving 6 bases between them. CDR3: CASSQDLGNTEAFF. CDR3 bases: TGTGCCAGCAGCCAAGATCTCGGGAACACTGAAGCTTTCTTT. Based on the CDR3 plus reference TRBV14 and TRBJ1-1, the full variable domain is EAGVTQFPSHSVIEKGQTVTLRCDPISGHDNLYWYRRVMGKEIKFLLHFVKESKQDESGMPNNRFLAERTGGTYSTLKVQPAELEDSGVYFCASSQDLGNTEAFFGQGTRLTVV.

CDR3 in DNA: TGTGCCTGGAACCAAGGACAGGGTTTTAACTCACCCCTCCACTTT. Protein sequence: CAWNQGQGFNSPLHF. This chain uses TRBV30 with TRBJ1-6; 8 positions match TRBD1. The CDR3 consists of 15 residues. From germline, CDR1 is GTSNPN and CDR2 SVGIG (reference sequence). The ends lost 4 bases at V and 10 bases at J; junction bases unmatched: 12.

The chain employs TRBV2 and TRBJ2-7; TRBD1 matches at 9 bases. Per germline, CDR1 SNHLY and CDR2 FYNNEI. The V gene end was trimmed by 10 bases and the J gene end by 3 bases; junction bases not matched to a gene: 7. The length of the CDR3 is 13 residues. The CDR3 coding sequence is TGTGCCACCCGGGACAGGGCGAACTACGAGCAGTACTTC. Protein: CATRDRANYEQYF.

The gene calls are TRBV24-1 and TRBJ1-2; 7 nucleotides line up with TRBD1. Germline V gene lookup returns CDR1 KGHDR and CDR2 SFDVKD. J lost 6 bases, V lost 7 bases, and 7 bases had no gene match. The CDR3 sequence is 13 residues long. This CDR3 reads CATSKQGTDGYTF. The CDR3, as DNA: TGTGCCACCAGCAAACAGGGGACGGATGGCTACACCTTC.

The chain recombines TRBV2 with TRBJ2-3; no firm D call. The V end was cut by 7 bases, the J end by 1 base, with 9 bases between. The CDR3 contains 13 residues. Germline V lookup: CDR1 SNHLY, CDR2 FYNNEI. DNA for the CDR3: TGTGCCAGCACAGCGCCGGGCACAGATACGCAGTATTTT. It yields the protein CASTAPGTDTQYF.

This chain connects TRBV3-1 (or the pseudogene TRBV3-2) to TRBJ2-5; D uncertain. Germline CDR1 reads LGHDT; CDR2 reads YNNKEL (reference sequence). The V end lost 2 bases, the J end lost 6 bases, and 7 bases lay between the germline ends. The length of the CDR3 is 12 residues. This chain's CDR3 is CASSQPRQTQYF. As DNA, the CDR3 is TGTGCCAGCAGCCAACCCCGCCAGACCCAGTACTTC.

The chain is built from TRBV6-2 or TRBV6-3 and TRBJ2-1; possibly TRBD2 for D (5 bases). The germline V gene encodes CDR1 MNHEY and CDR2 SVGEGT. V was trimmed by 0 bases and J by 5 bases, leaving 20 bases between them. This CDR3 is built from 18 residues. CDR3 protein: CASSYSGHRRGRDNEQFF. In DNA, the CDR3 is TGTGCCAGCAGTTACTCCGGCCACCGTCGGGGTCGAGACAATGAGCAGTTCTTC.

The chain uses TRBV27 and TRBJ1-1; a possible D gene is TRBD1 (6 bases). With 3 bases removed from V and 3 bases from J, the gap between germline ends came to 17 bases. Germline CDR1 MNHEY, CDR2 SMNVEV (reference sequence). The length of the CDR3 is 16 residues. DNA for the CDR3: TGTGCCAGCAGTTTTTACCGCTCGGGGGGGCACACTGAAGCTTTCTTT. Its protein is CASSFYRSGGHTEAFF.

The chain couples TRBV27 to TRBJ1-2; a weak D match, TRBD1 (5 bases). Trimming removed 7 bases from V and 0 bases from J, with 15 bases in between. The CDR3 sequence is 15 residues long. Germline V gives CDR1 MNHEY, CDR2 SMNVEV (reference sequence). CDR3 bases: TGTGCCAGCAAGTCCAGGGAAAGCCCTAACTATGGCTACACCTTC. Translation: CASKSRESPNYGYTF.

This rearrangement joins TRBV28 to TRBJ2-5; tentative D call: TRBD1 (6 bases). Germline V gene lookup returns CDR1 MDHEN and CDR2 SYDVKM. Trimming took off 6 bases at V and 6 bases at J, with 14 bases between the two ends. The CDR3 contains 13 residues. The CDR3: CASSTDRVKTQYF. CDR3 nucleotides: TGTGCCAGCAGCACGGACAGAGTGAAGACCCAGTACTTC.

This sequence joins TRBV6-5 and TRBJ2-3; D is possibly TRBD2 (7 bases). The CDR3 covers 15 residues. Germline V gene sequence: CDR1 MNHEY, CDR2 SVGAGI. V was clipped by 4 bases and J by 4 bases, with 15 bases between them. The DNA for the CDR3 is TGTGCCAGCAGTTCCCCCCGGGGGGCTTCAGATACGCAGTATTTT. This codes for CASSSPRGASDTQYF.

This sequence joins TRBV4-2 and TRBJ2-2; possibly TRBD2 for D (5 bases). Germline-derived CDR1 and CDR2 are LGHNA and YNFKEQ. CDR3 size: 16 residues. V was pared by 0 bases and J by 5 bases, with 13 bases between. The CDR3 sequence is CASSQEARGRTGELFF. The CDR3 bases are TGTGCCAGCAGCCAAGAGGCACGGGGTCGGACCGGGGAGCTGTTTTTT.

With regard to this clone: This same CDR3 is encoded by further DNA sequences in the sample. This chain uses TRBV11-2 with TRBJ2-7; D is undetermined. The CDR3 loop spans 13 amino acids. With 4 bases removed from V and 3 bases from J, the gap between germline ends came to 10 bases. Germline lookup yields CDR1 SGHAT and CDR2 FQNNGV. The CDR3 region is CASSSPLGYEQYF. CDR3 nucleotides: TGTGCCAGCAGCTCCCCCCTCGGCTACGAGCAGTACTTC.

The chain uses TRBV6-5 and TRBJ1-6, with unresolved D. This CDR3 spans 14 amino acids. V shed 8 bases and J shed 4 bases, with 12 bases lying between them. Germline lookup yields CDR1 MNHEY and CDR2 SVGAGI. The CDR3 sequence is CASVAGPYNSPLHF. CDR3 sequence (DNA): TGTGCCAGCGTAGCCGGGCCTTATAATTCACCCCTCCACTTT.

The rearrangement joins TRBV14 to TRBJ2-7; TRBD2 matches at 7 bases. This CDR3 region has 15 residues. With 3 bases clipped from V and 6 bases from J, the junction kept 11 bases outside the gene matches. In germline, CDR1 is SGHDN, CDR2 FVKESK. CDR3 coding DNA: TGTGCCAGCAGCCACCCCTGGGACTACCCCGCCGAGCAGTACTTC. It specifies CASSHPWDYPAEQYF.

The J gene is TRBJ2-2, the V gene TRBV7-2; D not resolved. CDR3 length: 15 residues. Germline values: CDR1 SGHTA, CDR2 FQGNSA. V dropped 5 bases and J dropped 8 bases, with 18 bases sitting between them. This CDR3 reads CASSRDVRRPGELFF. The CDR3, as DNA: TGTGCCAGCAGCAGAGACGTCCGCCGCCCGGGGGAGCTGTTTTTT.

The chain links TRBV7-2 to TRBJ2-5, with 11 bases fitting TRBD1. Trimming at V came to 3 bases and at J to 2 bases, leaving 2 bases not matched to a gene. CDR1 is SGHTA, CDR2 FQGNSA, per germline. The CDR3 covers 15 residues. CDR3 sequence reads: CASSLGTGGQETQYF. In DNA form, the CDR3 reads TGTGCCAGCAGCTTGGGGACAGGGGGTCAAGAGACCCAGTACTTC.

J is TRBJ1-3 and V is TRBV5-5; D remains unclear. The CDR3 is made up of 14 amino acids. Germline lookup yields CDR1 SGHKS and CDR2 YYEKEE (reference sequence). V lost 2 bases and J lost 2, with 8 bases in between. The CDR3 DNA follows: TGTGCCAGCAGCTTCGGGGAAGCTGGAAACACCATATATTTT. Protein product: CASSFGEAGNTIYF.

This chain joins TRBV28 and TRBJ1-1; a possible D gene is TRBD1 (6 bases). Germline loops: CDR1 MDHEN, CDR2 SYDVKM. V was clipped by 4 bases and J by 4 bases, with 10 bases between them. This CDR3 region has 13 residues. The CDR3 nucleotides read TGTGCCAGCAGTTCGAACAGGGCCACTGAAGCTTTCTTT. Translated: CASSSNRATEAFF.

The chain employs TRBV6-5 and TRBJ1-2; D gene ambiguous. Germline V CDR1 and CDR2: MNHEY, SVGAGI. The V end lost 5 bases, the J end lost 5 bases, and 12 bases lay between the germline ends. The CDR3 has 13 amino acids. The CDR3 protein is CASSTPKGYGYTF. DNA for the CDR3: TGTGCCAGCAGTACCCCGAAAGGGTATGGCTACACCTTC.

V is TRBV12-3 or TRBV12-4 and J is TRBJ2-3; unclear D gene. The CDR3 runs 13 residues. Trimming took off 6 bases at V and 2 bases at J, with 9 bases between the two ends. DNA for the CDR3: TGTGCCAGCAGCCCTTATCTCACAGATACGCAGTATTTT. This codes for CASSPYLTDTQYF.

This chain connects TRBV6-5 to TRBJ1-2; D uncertain. The CDR3 is made up of 12 amino acids. The V gene lost 7 bases and the J gene lost 7 bases, with 13 bases spanning the gap. Germline CDR1 is MNHEY and CDR2 is SVGAGI. The CDR3 region has the DNA TGTGCCAGCACAATAGCTGTTGCTGGCTACACCTTC. This sequence encodes CASTIAVAGYTF.

The chain combines TRBV7-3 with TRBJ2-3; tentatively, D is TRBD2 (5 bases). The CDR3 contains 14 residues. V gave up 5 bases and J gave up 4 bases, with 13 bases separating them. The V gene's germline CDR1 is SGHTA and CDR2 FQGTGA. The chain's CDR3 is CASSVLGSADTQYF. As DNA, the CDR3 is TGTGCCAGCAGCGTACTAGGGTCGGCAGATACGCAGTATTTT.

In DNA, the CDR3 is TGTGCCAGCAGTGCCACTTCATCAGGGATGAACACTGAAGCTTTCTTT. Amino acid sequence: CASSATSSGMNTEAFF. The chain combines TRBV27 with TRBJ1-1; a possible D gene is TRBD1 (5 bases). Trimming took off 5 bases at V and 0 bases at J, with 16 bases between the two ends. The germline CDR1 and CDR2 sequences are MNHEY and SMNVEV (reference sequence). CDR3 size: 16 residues.

CDR3 DNA: TGTGCCAGCAGCTTAGCGCAGGGACAGATAAGCAATCAGCCCCAGCATTTT. This encodes CASSLAQGQISNQPQHF. The chain combines TRBV7-8 with TRBJ1-5; 7 nucleotides align to TRBD1. This CDR3 has 17 residues. J gave up 1 base and V 0 bases, and 6 bases lay outside the gene matches. The germline CDR1 and CDR2 sequences are SGHVS and FQNEAQ.

The V and J genes are TRBV3-1 (or the pseudogene TRBV3-2) and TRBJ1-2; the D is unclear. V gave up 2 bases and J gave up 4 bases, with 5 bases separating them. Germline lookup yields CDR1 LGHDT and CDR2 YNNKEL (reference sequence). This CDR3 has 12 amino acids. The CDR3: CASSQSPYGYTF. DNA of the CDR3: TGTGCCAGCAGCCAATCTCCCTATGGCTACACCTTC.